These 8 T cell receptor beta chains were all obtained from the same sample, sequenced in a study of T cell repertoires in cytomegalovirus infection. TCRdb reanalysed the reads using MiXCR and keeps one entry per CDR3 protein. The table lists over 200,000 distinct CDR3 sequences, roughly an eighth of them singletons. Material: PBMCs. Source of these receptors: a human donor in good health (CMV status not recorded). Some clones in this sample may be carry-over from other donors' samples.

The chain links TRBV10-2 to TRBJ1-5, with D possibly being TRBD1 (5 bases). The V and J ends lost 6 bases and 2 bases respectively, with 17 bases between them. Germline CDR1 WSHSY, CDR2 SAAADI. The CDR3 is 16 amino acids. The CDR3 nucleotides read TGCGCCAGCAGCCCATCGGGGGAGACGGGCAATCAGCCCCAGCATTTT. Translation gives CASSPSGETGNQPQHF.

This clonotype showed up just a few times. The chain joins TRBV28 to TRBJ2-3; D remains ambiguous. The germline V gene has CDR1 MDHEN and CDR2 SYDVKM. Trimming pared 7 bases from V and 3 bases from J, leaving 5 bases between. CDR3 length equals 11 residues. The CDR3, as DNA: TGTGCCAGCACTCGGACAGATACGCAGTATTTT. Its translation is CASTRTDTQYF. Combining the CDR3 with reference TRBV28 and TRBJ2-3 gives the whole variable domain DVKVTQSSRYLVKRTGEKVFLECVQDMDHENMFWYRQDPGLGLRLIYFSYDVKMKEKGDIPEGYSVSREKKERFSLILESASTNQTSMYLCASTRTDTQYFGPGTRLTVL.

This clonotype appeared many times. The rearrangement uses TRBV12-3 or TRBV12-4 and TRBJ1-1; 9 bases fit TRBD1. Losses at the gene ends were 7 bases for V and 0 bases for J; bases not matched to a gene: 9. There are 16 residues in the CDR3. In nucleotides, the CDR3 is TGTGCCAGCACGACCCCTCGACAGGGGGTGAACACTGAAGCTTTCTTT. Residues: CASTTPRQGVNTEAFF.

CDR3 in amino acids: CASSRPQGTGYTF. CDR3 bases: TGCGCCAGCAGCCGACCGCAGGGTACTGGCTACACCTTC. J is TRBJ1-2 and V is TRBV4-1; a possible D gene is TRBD1 (5 bases). CDR1 is MGHRA and CDR2 is YSYEKL in the germline V gene. This CDR3 is built from 13 residues. V shed 4 bases and J shed 7 bases, with 13 bases lying between them.

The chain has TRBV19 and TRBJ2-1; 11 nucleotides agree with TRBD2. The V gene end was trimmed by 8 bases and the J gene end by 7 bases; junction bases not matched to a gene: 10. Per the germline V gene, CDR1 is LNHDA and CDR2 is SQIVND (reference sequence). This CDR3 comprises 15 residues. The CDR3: CASSITSGSGNEQFF. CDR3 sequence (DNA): TGTGCCAGTTCCATTACTAGCGGGAGTGGGAATGAGCAGTTCTTC.

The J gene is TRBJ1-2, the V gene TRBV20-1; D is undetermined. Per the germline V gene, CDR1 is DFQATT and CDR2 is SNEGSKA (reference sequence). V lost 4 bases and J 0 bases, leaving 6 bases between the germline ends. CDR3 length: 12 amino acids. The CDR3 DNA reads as TGCAGTGCTACTGGAGCTAACTATGGCTACACCTTC. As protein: CSATGANYGYTF.

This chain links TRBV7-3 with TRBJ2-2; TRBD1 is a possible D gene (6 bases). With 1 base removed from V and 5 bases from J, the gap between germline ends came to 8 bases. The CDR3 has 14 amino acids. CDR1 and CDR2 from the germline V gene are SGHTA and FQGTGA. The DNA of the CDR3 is TGTGCCAGCAGCTTAAGGGGGCGGACCGGGGAGCTGTTTTTT. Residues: CASSLRGRTGELFF.

CDR3 sequence: CSARSAGGLNTGELFF. Here the CDR3 DNA reads TGCAGTGCTAGGTCGGCGGGGGGACTGAACACCGGGGAGCTGTTTTTT. The chain has TRBV20-1 and TRBJ2-2; 8 bases match TRBD2. CDR3 length: 16 amino acids. Germline V gene lookup returns CDR1 DFQATT and CDR2 SNEGSKA (reference sequence). Germline trimming cut 3 bases from V and 1 base from J; bases unmatched to any gene: 7.